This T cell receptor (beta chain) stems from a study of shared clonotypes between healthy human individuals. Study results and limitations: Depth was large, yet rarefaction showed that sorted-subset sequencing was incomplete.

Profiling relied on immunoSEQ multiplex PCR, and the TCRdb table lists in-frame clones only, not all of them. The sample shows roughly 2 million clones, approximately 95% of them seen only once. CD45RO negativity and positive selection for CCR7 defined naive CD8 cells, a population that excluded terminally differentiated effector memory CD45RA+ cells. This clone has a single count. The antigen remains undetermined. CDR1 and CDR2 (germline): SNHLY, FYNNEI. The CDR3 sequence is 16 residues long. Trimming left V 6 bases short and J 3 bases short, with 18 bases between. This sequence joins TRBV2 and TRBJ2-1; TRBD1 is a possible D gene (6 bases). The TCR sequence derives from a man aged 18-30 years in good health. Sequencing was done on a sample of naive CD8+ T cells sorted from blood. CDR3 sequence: CASRKGGDLYYNEQFF. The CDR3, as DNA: TGTGCCAGCAGGAAAGGGGGAGACTTATACTACAATGAGCAGTTCTTC.